The 18 T cell receptor beta chains given below trace back to one sample, sequenced in a study of OX40 agonist ivuxolimab in advanced cancers. The protocol was immunoSEQ multiplex PCR, while the TCRdb copy is restricted to in-frame clones and leaves out a portion. The table lists tens of thousands of clones, 85% to 90% of them singletons. This sample comprised CD4+ or CD8+ T cells sorted from blood, obtained in a trial of the OX40 agonist ivuxolimab. These receptors all stem from an adult with an advanced solid tumor such as melanoma, head and neck, liver or kidney cancer.

The chain joins TRBV10-3 to TRBJ1-2; D might be TRBD1 (6 bases). This CDR3 spans 12 amino acids. Germline V gene data show CDR1 as ENHRY and CDR2 as SYGVKD. Trimming pared 8 bases from V and 8 bases from J, leaving 15 bases between. CDR3 coding DNA: TGTGCCATCCATGGGGGGGCACAGGGCTACACCTTC. Translated: CAIHGGAQGYTF.

This clone came up once. The V gene is TRBV10-3, the J gene TRBJ1-1; 8 nucleotides agree with TRBD1. V gave up 6 bases and J gave up 5 bases; unmatched junction bases: 14. The CDR3 consists of 16 residues. CDR1 and CDR2 (germline): ENHRY, SYGVKD. The CDR3 bases are TGTGCCATCAGGGGGACAGGCGAGGTGGCATGGACTGAAGCTTTCTTT. This sequence encodes CAIRGTGEVAWTEAFF.

The chain links TRBV6-1 to TRBJ2-7; D call uncertain. This CDR3 comprises 13 residues. Between the trimmed V and J ends, which lost 5 bases and 3 bases, there was a span of 11 bases. Looked up from germline, CDR1 is MNHNS and CDR2 is SASEGT. CDR3 loop: CASSIQAGYEQYF. The DNA of the CDR3 is TGTGCCAGCAGTATTCAGGCCGGCTACGAGCAGTACTTC.

V gene TRBV7-9 combines with J gene TRBJ1-3; D is unresolved. This CDR3 contains 14 residues. Per germline, CDR1 SEHNR and CDR2 FQNEAQ (reference sequence). V lost 6 bases, J lost 0 bases, and 9 bases lay in between. DNA for the CDR3: TGTGCCAGCAGAAGTGGGAGCTCTGGAAACACCATATATTTT. Translation: CASRSGSSGNTIYF.

This clone has only a few counts. The chain has TRBV6-5 and TRBJ2-3, with D tentatively TRBD1 (6 bases). The germline gives CDR1 MNHEY, CDR2 SVGAGI. Trimming stripped 6 bases from V and 1 base from J, with 11 bases between. The CDR3 totals 14 residues. The CDR3 is CASSQGWRTDTQYF. CDR3 nucleotide sequence: TGTGCCAGCAGCCAGGGGTGGCGCACAGATACGCAGTATTTT.

The chain couples TRBV7-6 to TRBJ2-7; D is ambiguous. CDR1 and CDR2 from the germline V gene are SGHVS and FNYEAQ. The CDR3 length is 11 residues. Trimming removed 2 bases from V and 4 bases from J, with 3 bases in between. CDR3 residues: CASSLNYEQYF. DNA of the CDR3: TGTGCCAGCAGCTTAAATTACGAGCAGTACTTC.

The chain joins TRBV10-1 to TRBJ1-1; no reliable D call. V was cut by 4 bases and J by 2 bases, with 8 bases left in between. The CDR3 loop spans 13 amino acids. Looked up from germline, CDR1 is WNHNN and CDR2 is SYGVQD (reference sequence). The CDR3 DNA follows: TGCGCCAGCAGTGTTGCTCCTAACACTGAAGCTTTCTTT. As protein: CASSVAPNTEAFF.

This chain connects TRBV11-3 to TRBJ1-1, with D unresolved. Between the trimmed V and J ends, which lost 4 bases and 5 bases, there was a span of 11 bases. Per germline, CDR1 SGHNT and CDR2 YENEEA. The CDR3 extends over 13 amino acids. The CDR3 region is CASSWEGETEAFF. The CDR3 DNA reads as TGTGCCAGCAGCTGGGAGGGAGAGACTGAAGCTTTCTTT.

The chain recombines TRBV5-1 with TRBJ2-7; 12 nucleotides agree with TRBD1. J gave up 5 bases and V 4 bases, and 4 bases lay outside the gene matches. This CDR3 spans 14 amino acids. Germline assignment: CDR1 SGHRS and CDR2 YFSETQ. CDR3 coding DNA: TGCGCCAGCAGCCCGGGACAGGGGGCCGACGAGCAGTACTTC. Translating gives CASSPGQGADEQYF. The whole variable domain, filled in from reference TRBV5-1 and TRBJ2-7, reads KAGVTQTPRYLIKTRGQQVTLSCSPISGHRSVSWYQQTPGQGLQFLFEYFSETQRNKGNFPGRFSGRQFSNSRSEMNVSTLELGDSALYLCASSPGQGADEQYFGPGTRLTVT.

The genes are TRBV5-1 and TRBJ2-7; TRBD2 matches at 8 bases. This CDR3 is 15 amino acids long. V dropped 4 bases and J dropped 0; count of bases not matched to a gene: 6. CDR1 is SGHRS and CDR2 is YFSETQ in the germline V gene. In nucleotides, the CDR3 is TGCGCCAGCAGCCCTACAACTAGCGGCTCCTACGAGCAGTACTTC. As protein: CASSPTTSGSYEQYF.

The V call is TRBV28, the J call TRBJ1-5, with no clear D. CDR1 MDHEN and CDR2 SYDVKM come from the germline V gene. Trimming removed 2 bases at V and 0 bases at J, with 8 bases between. CDR3 length: 15 amino acids. DNA of the CDR3: TGTGCCAGCAGTTTAAGGCAGTATAGCAATCAGCCCCAGCATTTT. This translates into CASSLRQYSNQPQHF.

This chain connects TRBV27 to TRBJ1-5; tentative D call: TRBD1 (6 bases). The CDR3 is 13 amino acids. With 3 bases removed from V and 5 bases from J, the gap between germline ends came to 8 bases. The germline V gene encodes CDR1 MNHEY and CDR2 SMNVEV (reference sequence). DNA of the CDR3: TGTGCCAGCAGTTTTAACAGGGATCAGCCCCAGCATTTT. Amino acid sequence: CASSFNRDQPQHF.

V and J are TRBV6-4 and TRBJ2-3; D is undetermined. The germline CDR1 and CDR2 sequences are MRHNA and SNTAGT. Trimming removed 4 bases from V and 3 bases from J, with 11 bases in between. This CDR3 region has 14 residues. CDR3 loop: CASSAEWETDTQYF. DNA for the CDR3: TGTGCCAGCAGTGCGGAGTGGGAAACAGATACGCAGTATTTT.

CDR3 coding DNA: TGTGCCAGCAGCCCTACCACCTTTAGTGACGAGCAGTACTTC. Translation gives CASSPTTFSDEQYF. The V and J genes are TRBV7-9 and TRBJ2-7; D not resolved. Germline CDR1 is SEHNR and CDR2 is FQNEAQ (reference sequence). The CDR3 is made up of 14 amino acids. Trimming took off 5 bases at V and 5 bases at J, with 16 bases between the two ends.

V gene TRBV11-1 combines with J gene TRBJ2-1; D unclear. Trimming shortened V by 2 bases and J by 7 bases, and 9 bases separated the two germline ends. The CDR3 contains 13 residues. The germline CDR1 and CDR2 sequences are SGHAT and FQDESV (reference sequence). The CDR3, as DNA: TGTGCCAGCAGCTTATCGTCTACGAATGAGCAGTTCTTC. Translating it yields CASSLSSTNEQFF.

The rearrangement joins TRBV5-4 to TRBJ2-5; a possible D gene is TRBD1 (6 bases). CDR3 length: 14 residues. Germline loops: CDR1 SGHNT, CDR2 YYREEE (reference sequence). The V end lost 4 bases, the J end lost 5 bases, and 15 bases lay between the germline ends. Here the CDR3 reads CASSPGQMGETQYF. The DNA of the CDR3 is TGTGCCAGCAGCCCCGGACAGATGGGGGAGACCCAGTACTTC.

This sequence joins TRBV5-1 and TRBJ1-1, with D uncertain. CDR3 size: 13 residues. Trimming shortened V by 1 base and J by 1 base, and 5 bases separated the two germline ends. From germline, CDR1 is SGHRS and CDR2 YFSETQ. The chain's CDR3 is CASSLMGNTEAFF. CDR3 nucleotides: TGCGCCAGCAGCTTGATGGGGAACACTGAAGCTTTCTTT.

This chain connects TRBV10-3 to TRBJ2-5, with 7 bases identical to TRBD1. This CDR3 region has 14 residues. The ends lost 6 bases at V and 3 bases at J; junction bases unmatched: 7. Germline CDR1 is ENHRY and CDR2 is SYGVKD. The CDR3 sequence: CAISPETGKETQYF. CDR3 coding DNA: TGTGCCATCAGCCCTGAGACAGGGAAAGAGACCCAGTACTTC.